The 29 T cell receptor beta chains listed next were all sequenced from one sample in a study of blood T cell repertoires in COVID-19. The repertoire was sequenced with immunoSEQ multiplex PCR; TCRdb's copy has only in-frame clones and lacks some. The table includes some 17,000 clones, about 80% detected once. Sequenced input: peripheral blood. The receptor set was obtained from a man older than 75 with acute or convalescent COVID-19.

V gene TRBV30 combines with J gene TRBJ1-3; 7 positions agree with TRBD1. V shed 4 bases and J 0 bases; nucleotides not matched to a gene: 6. Germline V gives CDR1 GTSNPN, CDR2 SVGIG (reference sequence). The CDR3 totals 15 residues. The CDR3 DNA reads TGTGCCTGGACCTGGGGACAGCTCTCTGGAAACACCATATATTTT. Translation: CAWTWGQLSGNTIYF.

The V and J genes are TRBV5-4 and TRBJ2-1; D is perhaps TRBD2 (6 bases). Germline assignment: CDR1 SGHNT and CDR2 YYREEE (reference sequence). CDR3 length: 16 amino acids. V was cut by 0 bases and J by 1 base, with 11 bases left in between. The CDR3 loop is CASSLGGVKSYNEQFF. As DNA, the CDR3 is TGTGCCAGCAGCTTGGGGGGGGTTAAATCCTACAATGAGCAGTTCTTC. Full variable domain (missing parts from reference TRBV5-4 and TRBJ2-1): ETGVTQSPTHLIKTRGQQVTLRCSSQSGHNTVSWYQQALGQGPQFIFQYYREEENGRGNFPPRFSGLQFPNYSSELNVNALELDDSALYLCASSLGGVKSYNEQFFGPGTRLTVL.

The gene calls are TRBV5-5 and TRBJ1-4; D ambiguous. The ends were cut back, 4 bases at V and 8 bases at J, with 9 bases in the middle. The CDR3 extends over 12 amino acids. Germline CDR1 and CDR2: SGHKS and YYEKEE (reference sequence). The CDR3 loop reads CASSRREEKLFF. CDR3 nucleotide sequence: TGTGCCAGCAGCCGACGGGAGGAAAAACTGTTTTTT.

The chain joins TRBV7-8 to TRBJ2-7; 8 bases are shared with TRBD1. J lost 0 bases, V lost 8 bases, and 6 bases had no gene match. This CDR3 is 14 amino acids long. The germline V gene encodes CDR1 SGHVS and CDR2 FQNEAQ. As DNA, the CDR3 is TGTGCCAGCGCCGGGACAGGTGCCTCCTACGAGCAGTACTTC. It codes for CASAGTGASYEQYF.

The chain has TRBV6-5 and TRBJ2-7; a weak D match, TRBD1 (6 bases). V lost 0 bases and J lost 2, with 14 bases in between. Germline CDR1 is MNHEY and CDR2 is SVGAGI. This CDR3 contains 16 residues. The CDR3 DNA reads as TGTGCCAGCAGTTACTCCAGGACAGTCCTAGCCTACGAGCAGTACTTC. Its translation is CASSYSRTVLAYEQYF.

The chain uses TRBV15 and TRBJ1-1; unclear D gene. This CDR3 comprises 16 residues. V lost 1 base and J 0 bases, leaving 12 bases between the germline ends. Germline-derived CDR1 and CDR2 are LNHNV and YYDKDF (reference sequence). CDR3 in amino acids: CATSRALSGVNTEAFF. CDR3 DNA sequence: TGTGCCACCAGCAGAGCCCTCTCGGGAGTGAACACTGAAGCTTTCTTT.

This clone has a single count. V is TRBV5-4 and J is TRBJ1-1, with 8 bases aligning to TRBD1. The CDR3 extends over 15 amino acids. V was pared by 4 bases and J by 5 bases, with 10 bases of the junction left unmatched. Germline V CDR1 and CDR2: SGHNT, YYREEE (reference sequence). The CDR3 loop is CASSAPGQGTTEAFF. The CDR3 DNA reads TGTGCCAGCAGCGCGCCCGGACAGGGAACGACTGAAGCTTTCTTT.

The chain joins TRBV6-5 to TRBJ2-2; 12 bases map to TRBD1. Per germline, CDR1 MNHEY and CDR2 SVGAGI. This CDR3 comprises 15 residues. Germline trimming cut 6 bases from V and 7 bases from J; bases unmatched to any gene: 6. The CDR3 loop is CASSPGQGAGGELFF. CDR3 bases: TGTGCCAGCAGCCCGGGACAGGGGGCAGGCGGGGAGCTGTTTTTT.

This clone was picked up a small number of times. V is TRBV30 and J is TRBJ1-3; tentatively, D is TRBD1 (5 bases). Germline-derived CDR1 and CDR2 are GTSNPN and SVGIG (reference sequence). The CDR3 sequence is 14 residues long. Trimming shortened V by 0 bases and J by 4 bases, and 10 bases separated the two germline ends. CDR3 region: CAWSVGARGNTIYF. CDR3 nucleotide sequence: TGTGCCTGGAGTGTAGGGGCCCGGGGAAACACCATATATTTT.

The chain carries TRBV6-5 and TRBJ2-4, with a tentative D call TRBD1 (6 bases). In germline, CDR1 is MNHEY, CDR2 SVGAGI. V was shortened by 7 bases and J by 3 bases, with 16 bases between the two germline ends. The CDR3 contains 15 residues. Here the CDR3 reads CASMLGAAGKNIQYF. The CDR3 nucleotides read TGTGCCAGCATGCTGGGGGCTGCGGGCAAAAACATTCAGTACTTC.

V is TRBV2 and J is TRBJ2-5, with TRBD1 as a possible D gene (7 bases). The CDR3 covers 14 residues. Trimming removed 11 bases from V and 3 bases from J, with 19 bases in between. CDR1 and CDR2 (germline): SNHLY, FYNNEI. The CDR3 DNA follows: TGTGCCGGGGGGCGACAGGGTATCAAAGAGACCCAGTACTTC. It encodes CAGGRQGIKETQYF.

CDR3 sequence (DNA): TGCGCCAGCAGTGAGTTGGGGGGACGGTTCTACGAGCAGTACTTC. It is translated as CASSELGGRFYEQYF. This rearrangement joins TRBV10-2 to TRBJ2-7, with D perhaps matching TRBD2 (6 bases). CDR3 length: 15 residues. The V gene lost 1 base and the J gene lost 3 bases, with 13 bases spanning the gap. CDR1 is WSHSY and CDR2 is SAAADI in the germline V gene.

The J gene is TRBJ1-2, the V gene TRBV5-6, with TRBD1 matching over 7 bases. This CDR3 is 14 amino acids long. The V gene end was trimmed by 4 bases and the J gene end by 8 bases; junction bases not matched to a gene: 11. Germline CDR1 reads SGHDT; CDR2 reads YYEEEE. This CDR3 is CASSLTGASGGYTF. The DNA of the CDR3 is TGTGCCAGCAGCCTAACAGGGGCCTCCGGAGGCTACACCTTC.

This clone has a single count. The chain employs TRBV7-9 and TRBJ2-3; 12 nucleotides agree with TRBD1. V gave up 3 bases and J gave up 2 bases; unmatched junction bases: 3. This CDR3 is built from 16 residues. Germline CDR1 and CDR2: SEHNR and FQNEAQ (reference sequence). The CDR3 DNA reads TGTGCCAGCAGCTTCAGGGGACAGGGGGCCACAGATACGCAGTATTTT. Residues: CASSFRGQGATDTQYF.

The CDR3 nucleotides read TGCGCCAGCAGCAGGGGGTTACGAGCGGAAGGGGATGAGCAGTTCTTC. Encoded protein: CASSRGLRAEGDEQFF. The chain is built from TRBV5-1 and TRBJ2-1; tentatively, D is TRBD1 (6 bases). Germline CDR1 SGHRS, CDR2 YFSETQ. The CDR3 consists of 16 residues. V shed 4 bases and J shed 8 bases, with 22 bases lying between them.

The chain links TRBV3-1 (or the pseudogene TRBV3-2) to TRBJ1-3; 7 bases agree with TRBD1. Trimming cost V 0 bases and J 3 bases; bases outside gene matches: 5. The CDR3 runs to 16 residues. Germline lookup yields CDR1 LGHDT and CDR2 YNNKEL (reference sequence). CDR3 DNA: TGTGCCAGCAGCCAAGAGCGTCGACAGGGTGGAAACACCATATATTTT. Translating gives CASSQERRQGGNTIYF.

This CDR3 is CAIRREENQPQHF. CDR3 nucleotides: TGTGCCATCAGGAGGGAAGAGAATCAGCCCCAGCATTTT. This sequence joins TRBV10-3 and TRBJ1-5; D call uncertain. Germline values: CDR1 ENHRY, CDR2 SYGVKD. The CDR3 covers 13 residues. The V end lost 6 bases, the J end lost 4 bases, and 10 bases lay between the germline ends.

The genes are TRBV3-1 (or the pseudogene TRBV3-2) and TRBJ2-3; D call uncertain. Looked up from germline, CDR1 is LGHDT and CDR2 is YNNKEL (reference sequence). V was trimmed by 1 base and J by 0 bases, leaving 20 bases between them. The CDR3 runs to 19 residues. The CDR3: CASSQVYSGVPASTDTQYF. The DNA of the CDR3 is TGTGCCAGCAGCCAAGTATATTCCGGAGTTCCCGCTAGCACAGATACGCAGTATTTT.

The J gene is TRBJ2-5, the V gene TRBV5-4; 7 bases are a match to TRBD1. The CDR3 runs to 15 residues. Germline trimming cut 0 bases from V and 3 bases from J; bases unmatched to any gene: 5. CDR1 is SGHNT and CDR2 is YYREEE in the germline V gene (reference sequence). CDR3 DNA sequence: TGTGCCAGCAGCTTGGGATCCGGGACAGAAGAGACCCAGTACTTC. As protein: CASSLGSGTEETQYF.

The V call is TRBV27, the J call TRBJ1-4; TRBD1 matches 7 bases. Germline values: CDR1 MNHEY, CDR2 SMNVEV (reference sequence). V was clipped by 6 bases and J by 2 bases; unmatched bases: 9. The CDR3 extends over 16 amino acids. The CDR3 is CASRSKGATTNEKLFF. DNA for the CDR3: TGTGCCAGCAGGAGCAAGGGGGCAACGACTAATGAAAAACTGTTTTTT.

V usage is TRBV7-2 and J usage is TRBJ2-4, with a possible D match to TRBD2 (7 bases). This CDR3 comprises 14 residues. Looked up from germline, CDR1 is SGHTA and CDR2 is FQGNSA. V was trimmed by 0 bases and J by 8 bases, leaving 11 bases between them. CDR3 nucleotides: TGTGCCAGCAGCTTAGCGGGGGGGCTGGACATTCAGTACTTC. Its translation: CASSLAGGLDIQYF.

V usage is TRBV7-6 and J usage is TRBJ1-1; 9 nucleotides match TRBD1. The CDR3 sequence is 13 residues long. Germline values: CDR1 SGHVS, CDR2 FNYEAQ. V shed 5 bases, J shed 5 bases, and the junction held 3 bases outside the gene matches. In DNA, the CDR3 is TGTGCCAGCAGCACACAGGGGGCGACTGAAGCTTTCTTT. Encoded protein: CASSTQGATEAFF.

The CDR3 DNA sequence: TGTGCCAGCAGCTTATTCAGGGGAATCAATCAGCCCCAGCATTTT. Protein product: CASSLFRGINQPQHF. The rearrangement links TRBV7-6 to TRBJ1-5; tentative D call: TRBD1 (6 bases). Trimming shortened V by 2 bases and J by 3 bases, and 11 bases separated the two germline ends. The V gene's germline CDR1 is SGHVS and CDR2 FNYEAQ. CDR3 length: 15 residues.

V and J are TRBV12-3 or TRBV12-4 and TRBJ1-3; a possible D gene is TRBD1 (5 bases). V lost 6 bases, J lost 4 bases, and 10 bases lay in between. This CDR3 region has 13 residues. The CDR3 here is CASSPGVGNTIYF. CDR3 DNA sequence: TGTGCCAGCAGCCCGGGGGTAGGAAACACCATATATTTT.

The rearrangement uses TRBV18 and TRBJ1-3; 8 nucleotides match TRBD1. J gave up 1 base and V 5 bases, and 7 bases lay outside the gene matches. The germline gives CDR1 KGHSH, CDR2 LQKENI. The CDR3 has 16 residues. CDR3 bases: TGTGCCAGCTCAGGCGGACAGGGAAGTTCTGGAAACACCATATATTTT. This encodes CASSGGQGSSGNTIYF.

The chain combines TRBV11-2 with TRBJ2-3, with 12 bases identical to TRBD2. This CDR3 has 19 residues. The germline CDR1 and CDR2 sequences are SGHAT and FQNNGV. The trim removed 0 bases at V and 5 bases at J, leaving 12 bases unmatched. The CDR3 here is CASSLEARLAGAGGDTQYF. Here the CDR3 DNA reads TGTGCCAGCAGCTTAGAGGCCCGACTAGCGGGGGCGGGAGGAGATACGCAGTATTTT.

The chain carries TRBV6-7 and TRBJ1-1; D is perhaps TRBD1 (6 bases). TRBV6-7 is an ORF for which the function is uncertain. The CDR3 consists of 20 residues. V was shortened by 1 base and J by 0 bases, with 24 bases between the two germline ends. In DNA form, the CDR3 reads TGTGCCAGCAGTTACTTGACAGGTCGGCTATCAATATCTCTGAACACTGAAGCTTTCTTT. Encoded protein: CASSYLTGRLSISLNTEAFF.

The chain employs TRBV6-5 and TRBJ2-3; TRBD2 matches 11 bases. This CDR3 is built from 15 residues. Germline V CDR1 and CDR2: MNHEY, SVGAGI. The junction had 6 bases not matched to a gene; V was cut back by 6 bases and J by 4 bases. As DNA, the CDR3 is TGTGCCAGCAGGACTAGCGGGGTCCCGCCAGATACGCAGTATTTT. As protein: CASRTSGVPPDTQYF.

The gene calls are TRBV5-5 and TRBJ1-4; D gene unclear. There are 11 residues in the CDR3. Germline CDR1 SGHKS, CDR2 YYEKEE (reference sequence). The V end was cut by 6 bases, the J end by 13 bases, with 13 bases between. Written as DNA, the CDR3 is TGTGCCAGCATGAATGACAAGATACTGTTTTTT. Translating gives CASMNDKILFF.